The 8 T cell receptor beta chains below come from one sample, sequenced in a study of blood T cell repertoires in COVID-19. Measured with immunoSEQ multiplex PCR; TCRdb has only the in-frame clones, and not every one. The sample includes some 300,000 clones, 87% of them seen just once. The sample consisted of PBMCs or T cells enriched from blood (not recorded which). The receptors were gathered from a woman in her twenties or thirties who had recovered from COVID-19.

The chain is built from TRBV11-2 and TRBJ1-4; weak D call: TRBD1 (6 bases). V was pared by 0 bases and J by 6 bases, with 8 bases between. Germline CDR1 SGHAT, CDR2 FQNNGV. The CDR3 covers 14 residues. The CDR3 reads CASSLEGGDEKLFF. In nucleotides, the CDR3 is TGTGCCAGCAGCTTAGAAGGGGGAGATGAAAAACTGTTTTTT.

The chain carries TRBV7-2 and TRBJ1-2, with TRBD1 as a possible D gene (6 bases). Between the trimmed V and J ends, which lost 6 bases and 3 bases, there was a span of 14 bases. From germline, CDR1 is SGHTA and CDR2 FQGNSA. This CDR3 spans 14 amino acids. CDR3 nucleotide sequence: TGTGCCAGCAGTTCCCCAGGGGCGGACTATGGCTACACCTTC. Amino acids: CASSSPGADYGYTF.

The CDR3 bases are TGTGCCAGCAGCTTAGGCAGGAACACTGAAGCTTTCTTT. It encodes CASSLGRNTEAFF. The chain is built from TRBV7-2 and TRBJ1-1; no clear D. CDR3 size: 13 residues. V lost 1 base to trimming and J lost 1 base, with 4 bases between them. Germline V lookup: CDR1 SGHTA, CDR2 FQGNSA.

This rearrangement joins TRBV19 to TRBJ1-3, with 8 bases aligning to TRBD1. There are 15 residues in the CDR3. The ends lost 5 bases at V and 2 bases at J; junction bases unmatched: 5. Germline V CDR1 and CDR2: LNHDA, SQIVND (reference sequence). The CDR3 DNA follows: TGTGCCAGTAGTTCAGGGGGCCTGGCTGGAAACACCATATATTTT. It encodes CASSSGGLAGNTIYF. The full variable domain, with the rest looked up from reference TRBV19 and TRBJ1-3, is DGGITQSPKYLFRKEGQNVTLSCEQNLNHDAMYWYRQDPGQGLRLIYYSQIVNDFQKGDIAEGYSVSREKKESFPLTVTSAQKNPTAFYLCASSSGGLAGNTIYFGEGSWLTVV.

The rearrangement joins TRBV2 to TRBJ2-2, with 7 bases aligning to TRBD2. The CDR3 sequence is 14 residues long. Trimming removed 7 bases from V and 4 bases from J; junction bases left unmatched: 6. Germline V lookup: CDR1 SNHLY, CDR2 FYNNEI. CDR3 coding DNA: TGTGCCAGCAAGGGAGGGGTGGTCACCGGGGAGCTGTTTTTT. Translating gives CASKGGVVTGELFF.

The chain joins TRBV5-1 to TRBJ1-6, with D possibly matching TRBD1 (5 bases). There are 15 residues in the CDR3. Trimming took off 5 bases at V and 0 bases at J, with 9 bases between the two ends. Germline-derived CDR1 and CDR2 are SGHRS and YFSETQ. CDR3 protein: CASRQESSYNSPLHF. The CDR3 coding sequence is TGCGCCAGCAGACAGGAGAGCTCCTATAATTCACCCCTCCACTTT.

The chain uses TRBV2 and TRBJ2-5; 11 positions match TRBD2. The CDR3 runs to 16 residues. CDR1 SNHLY and CDR2 FYNNEI come from the germline V gene. V was pared by 4 bases and J by 3 bases, with 7 bases of the junction left unmatched. CDR3 sequence: CASSVLLAGGEETQYF. DNA of the CDR3: TGTGCCAGCAGTGTCCTTCTAGCGGGGGGTGAAGAGACCCAGTACTTC.

The chain has TRBV2 and TRBJ2-1; 10 bases fit TRBD1. CDR3 length equals 13 residues. The germline V gene encodes CDR1 SNHLY and CDR2 FYNNEI. V lost 4 bases, J lost 7 bases, and 1 base stayed unmatched. This CDR3 is CASSAGQGNEQFF. The CDR3 DNA reads TGTGCCAGCAGTGCGGGACAGGGGAATGAGCAGTTCTTC. The full variable domain, rest sourced from reference TRBV2 and TRBJ2-1, is EPEVTQTPSHQVTQMGQEVILRCVPISNHLYFYWYRQILGQKVEFLVSFYNNEISEKSEIFDDQFSVERPDGSNFTLKIRSTKLEDSAMYFCASSAGQGNEQFFGPGTRLTVL.